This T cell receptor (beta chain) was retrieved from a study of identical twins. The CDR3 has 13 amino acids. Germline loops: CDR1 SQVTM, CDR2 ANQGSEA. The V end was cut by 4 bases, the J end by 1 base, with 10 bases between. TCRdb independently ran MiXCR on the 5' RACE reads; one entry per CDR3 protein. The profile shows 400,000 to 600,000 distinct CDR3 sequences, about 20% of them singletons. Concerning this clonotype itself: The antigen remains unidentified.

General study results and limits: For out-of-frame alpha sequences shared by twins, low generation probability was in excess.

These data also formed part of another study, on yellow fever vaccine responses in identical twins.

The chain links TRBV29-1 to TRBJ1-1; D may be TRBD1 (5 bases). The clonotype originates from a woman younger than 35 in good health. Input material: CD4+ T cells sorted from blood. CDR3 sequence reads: CSVVGDGNTEAFF. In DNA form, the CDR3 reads TGCAGCGTTGTAGGGGATGGGAACACTGAAGCTTTCTTT.